This T cell receptor beta chain was sequenced during a study of blood T cell repertoires in COVID-19. Study-wide background: Researchers got acute and convalescent COVID-19 samples from the United States, Italy and Spain.

Germline CDR1 reads SGDLS; CDR2 reads YYNGEE. This CDR3 contains 16 residues. Trimming cost V 1 base and J 0 bases, with 13 bases left between them. How the authors handled the data: Estimated nucleated cell counts came from reference gene primer amplification. Repertoires were generated with immunoSEQ multiplex PCR, while TCRdb's copy carries only in-frame clones and drops some. Clone size and V and J calls were adopted from that table, with D and trimming inferred from the DNA. The repertoire holds 150,000 to 200,000 clones, around 91% seen once, with approximately 0.8% in the top ten. This receptor was taken from a woman aged 18-35 years who had recovered from COVID-19. V and J are TRBV9 and TRBJ1-2; D might be TRBD1 (6 bases). The specimen was PBMCs or T cells enriched from blood (not recorded which). The CDR3 DNA reads as TGTGCCAGCAGCGTAAGCGGGACACACCCTAACTATGGCTACACCTTC. This codes for CASSVSGTHPNYGYTF. The full variable domain, its missing parts supplied by reference TRBV9 and TRBJ1-2, is DSGVTQTPKHLITATGQRVTLRCSPRSGDLSVYWYQQSLDQGLQFLIQYYNGEERAKGNILERFSAQQFPDLHSELNLSSLELGDSALYFCASSVSGTHPNYGYTFGSGTRLTVV.